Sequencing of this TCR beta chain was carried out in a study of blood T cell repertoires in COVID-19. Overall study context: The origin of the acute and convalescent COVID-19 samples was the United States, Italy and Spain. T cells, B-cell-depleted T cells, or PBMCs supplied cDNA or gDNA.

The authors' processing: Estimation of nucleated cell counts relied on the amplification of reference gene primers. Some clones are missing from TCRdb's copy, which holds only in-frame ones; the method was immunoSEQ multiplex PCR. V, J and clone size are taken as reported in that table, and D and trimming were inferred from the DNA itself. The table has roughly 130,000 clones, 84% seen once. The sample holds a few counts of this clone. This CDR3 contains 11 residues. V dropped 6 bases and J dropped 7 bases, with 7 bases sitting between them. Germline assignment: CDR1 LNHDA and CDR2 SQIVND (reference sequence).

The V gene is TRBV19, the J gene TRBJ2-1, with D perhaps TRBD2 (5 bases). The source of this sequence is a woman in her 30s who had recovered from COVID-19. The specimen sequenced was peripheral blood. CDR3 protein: CASSRGNEQFF. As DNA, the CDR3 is TGTGCCAGTAGCCGAGGGAATGAGCAGTTCTTC.